The source of this T cell receptor (beta chain) is a study of blood T cell repertoires in COVID-19 (TCRdb year 2020). Notes on the research overall: The collaborator samples originated in the United States, Italy and Spain and spanned the acute and convalescent phases of COVID-19. The samples were drawn from two sources: the first 160 participants of the ongoing ImmuneRACE study, and over 950 subjects contributed by 6 global collaborators. Where available, HLA class I and class II types were taken from metadata supplied by the sample provider and were not determined by assay-based typing. The repertoires were released in a freely available public database intended as a resource for research on the immune response to SARS-CoV-2. The prospective study material was composed of cDNA or gDNA derived from T cells, B-cell-depleted T cells, or PBMCs. A de-identified subject ID, COVID-19 status, age in years and sex were almost always included in the sample metadata. The dataset comprised deeply sampled blood TCRbeta repertoires from subjects exposed to, actively infected with, or recovered from COVID-19.

On this clone: Its antigen is currently not known. No qualities accompany the bases; no much larger clone lies one base away.

TCRbeta CDR3 regions were amplified from genomic DNA using the immunoSEQ Assay, a bias-controlled multiplex PCR. The source study handled its data this way. The number of nucleated cells in each sample was estimated by amplification of reference gene primers within the assay. Sequence reads were collapsed and filtered to measure the absolute abundance of every unique TCRbeta CDR3 rearrangement. For each sample, productive Simpson clonality was calculated as the square root of Simpson's diversity index over productive rearrangements. TCRdb provides this immuneACCESS table in a form limited to in-frame rearrangements. Some clones are lacking; in checked studies, under half of them reflect an unresolved V gene, and why the rest are absent is not known. V and J calls plus clone size are reproduced from that table; the DNA served to infer D and trimming. For this sample the table gives more than 350,000 clones, of which 89% were detected only once. The ten largest clonotypes hold 3% of the sample.

What the work shows at the level of the full study, not this receptor alone: Clinical and demographic metadata were provided uncurated, with the amount varying by source and participant.

Inclusive of the bounding cysteine and phenylalanine, the CDR3 is 15 residues long. Of all the DNA, just the CDR3 is kept, 45 bases in frame from base 1. CDR1 and CDR2 are read off the germline V gene as SGHNT and YENEEA. V is pruned by 4 bases and J by 5 bases, leaving 7 bases of the junction without a gene match. In Seattle, one collaborating source enrolled patients while the infection was active and tracked those patients longitudinally over the course of disease. Collaborating institutions collected whole blood in K2EDTA tubes following their own protocols. For TCRbeta analysis, collaborators shipped samples in one of three forms: frozen whole blood, isolated PBMCs, or DNA extracted from either of those sample types.

The material sequenced was peripheral blood. The clonotype was recovered from a woman aged 25 to 39 with COVID-19, enrolled during active disease. The rearrangement combines TRBV11-3 with TRBJ1-1, with 10 bases aligning to TRBD1. The DNA sequence is given as TGTGCCAGCAGCTACCGGGACAGGGGTGCAACTGAAGCTTTCTTT. It encodes CASSYRDRGATEAFF.